Each of the 17 T cell receptor beta chains below was sequenced from the same sample in a study of cytomegalovirus exposure and HLA in healthy donors. The protocol was immunoSEQ multiplex PCR, while the TCRdb copy is restricted to in-frame clones and leaves out a portion. The sample gives about 360,000 clones, around 86% of which show up once; under 0.9% is in the top ten. Sample: PBMCs. The source of these receptors is a woman aged 18-29 years in good health and CMV-seronegative.

The V gene is TRBV4-1, the J gene TRBJ1-6; D is ambiguous. Germline loops: CDR1 MGHRA, CDR2 YSYEKL. V was pared by 3 bases and J by 7 bases, with 13 bases between. The CDR3 has 15 amino acids. DNA for the CDR3: TGCGCCAGCAGCCAGGGCGCACAGATAAATTCACCCCTCCACTTT. Protein sequence: CASSQGAQINSPLHF.

Only one count was recorded for this clone. The chain has TRBV7-9 and TRBJ2-3, with D possibly matching TRBD1 (5 bases). The length of the CDR3 is 14 residues. Germline loops: CDR1 SEHNR, CDR2 FQNEAQ (reference sequence). V was cut by 5 bases and J by 13 bases, with 22 bases left in between. CDR3 protein: CASSPKNWGSGKYF. CDR3 bases: TGTGCCAGCAGCCCGAAAAACTGGGGATCAGGGAAGTATTTT.

The J gene is TRBJ2-6, the V gene TRBV7-3; a possible D gene is TRBD2 (5 bases). The CDR3 runs 16 residues. CDR1 is SGHTA and CDR2 is FQGTGA in the germline V gene. Deletions cut 1 base from V and 1 base from J, with 8 bases between. Here the CDR3 DNA reads TGTGCCAGCAGCTTAAGTTTAGCGTCTGGGGCCAACGTCCTGACTTTC. It codes for CASSLSLASGANVLTF.

This clone was seen once. The chain recombines TRBV5-4 with TRBJ2-7; tentatively, D is TRBD2 (6 bases). Germline V CDR1 and CDR2: SGHNT, YYREEE (reference sequence). The CDR3 has 14 amino acids. Trimming shortened V by 0 bases and J by 4 bases, and 11 bases separated the two germline ends. The CDR3 loop reads CASSLATGDYEQYF. The CDR3 nucleotides read TGTGCCAGCAGCTTGGCGACGGGGGATTACGAGCAGTACTTC.

CDR3 nucleotide sequence: TGCAGCGTCATAGCGGGAGGGCCGTATACGCAGTATTTT. Translation gives CSVIAGGPYTQYF. The chain recombines TRBV29-1 with TRBJ2-3; 11 nucleotides line up with TRBD2. CDR1 and CDR2 from the germline V gene are SQVTM and ANQGSEA. Trimming took 6 bases from V and 7 from J; bases not matched to a gene: 6. This CDR3 is 13 amino acids long.

The chain couples TRBV19 to TRBJ2-7, with TRBD1 matching 9 bases. The V and J ends lost 5 bases and 2 bases, in that order; junction bases with no gene match: 7. The CDR3 runs to 15 residues. Germline V CDR1 and CDR2: LNHDA, SQIVND (reference sequence). CDR3 amino acids: CASSSHRDRAYEQYF. As DNA, the CDR3 is TGTGCCAGTAGTTCCCACCGGGACAGGGCCTACGAGCAGTACTTC.

This chain joins TRBV4-1 and TRBJ1-1; D may be TRBD1 (5 bases). Trimming shortened V by 4 bases and J by 4 bases, and 16 bases separated the two germline ends. Germline CDR1 reads MGHRA; CDR2 reads YSYEKL. This CDR3 is 15 amino acids long. The CDR3 spells CASSREGVLGTEAFF. The CDR3 bases are TGCGCCAGCAGCCGAGAAGGGGTACTTGGCACTGAAGCTTTCTTT.

The gene calls are TRBV6-1 and TRBJ1-2; a weak D match, TRBD1 (5 bases). This CDR3 is built from 13 residues. Per the germline V gene, CDR1 is MNHNS and CDR2 is SASEGT. V was pared by 5 bases and J by 8 bases, with 15 bases between. Here the CDR3 reads CASSMTAVWGYTF. In DNA form, the CDR3 reads TGTGCCAGCAGTATGACAGCCGTTTGGGGCTACACCTTC.

The chain carries TRBV7-9 and TRBJ2-1, with D hard to call. CDR3 size: 12 residues. The germline gives CDR1 SEHNR, CDR2 FQNEAQ (reference sequence). Trimming took 3 bases from V and 10 from J, leaving 10 bases between them. The CDR3 DNA reads as TGTGCCAGCAGCTTTTTCCAGAAGGAGCAGTTCTTC. Its protein product is CASSFFQKEQFF. Using reference TRBV7-9 and TRBJ2-1 for the parts outside the CDR3, the full variable domain is DTGVSQNPRHKITKRGQNVTFRCDPISEHNRLYWYRQTLGQGPEFLTYFQNEAQLEKSRLLSDRFSAERPKGSFSTLEIQRTEQGDSAMYLCASSFFQKEQFFGPGTRLTVL.

The chain is built from TRBV14 and TRBJ2-3; TRBD2 might be the D (6 bases). The CDR3 length is 14 residues. Germline V gives CDR1 SGHDN, CDR2 FVKESK. Trimming pared 3 bases from V and 9 bases from J, leaving 16 bases between. CDR3 sequence: CASSQRTTSGTQYF. In nucleotides, the CDR3 is TGTGCCAGCAGCCAGAGGACTACCAGCGGGACGCAGTATTTT.

The chain recombines TRBV5-8 with TRBJ1-3; no firm D call. Looked up from germline, CDR1 is SGHTS and CDR2 is YDEGEE. The CDR3 runs to 11 residues. V lost 1 base, J lost 8 bases, and 4 bases lay in between. This CDR3 is CASSLSDTIYF. Here the CDR3 DNA reads TGTGCCAGCAGCTTGTCGGACACCATATATTTT.

The chain has TRBV5-4 and TRBJ2-2; 9 positions agree with TRBD1. Unmatched junction bases numbered 10, after V lost 4 bases and J lost 6 bases. Looked up from germline, CDR1 is SGHNT and CDR2 is YYREEE (reference sequence). CDR3 length: 16 residues. The CDR3 spells CASSHGTGSVSGELFF. CDR3 in DNA: TGTGCCAGCAGCCACGGGACAGGGAGTGTGTCCGGGGAGCTGTTTTTT.

In this sample, this clone turned up a few times. This chain joins TRBV9 and TRBJ2-4; D call uncertain. The V gene lost 0 bases and the J gene lost 6 bases, with 7 bases spanning the gap. Germline CDR1 SGDLS, CDR2 YYNGEE. The CDR3 contains 13 residues. Here the CDR3 reads CASSVVDSNIQYF. CDR3 sequence (DNA): TGTGCCAGCAGCGTAGTAGACTCAAACATTCAGTACTTC.

The chain joins TRBV28 to TRBJ2-3, with a tentative D call TRBD1 (6 bases). The V end lost 2 bases, the J end lost 10 bases, and 13 bases lay between the germline ends. The CDR3 is 13 residues long. The germline V gene has CDR1 MDHEN and CDR2 SYDVKM. CDR3 protein: CASSLPTGISQYF. CDR3 nucleotide sequence: TGTGCCAGCAGTTTACCTACAGGGATCTCGCAGTATTTT. Using reference TRBV28 and TRBJ2-3 for the parts outside the CDR3, the full variable domain is DVKVTQSSRYLVKRTGEKVFLECVQDMDHENMFWYRQDPGLGLRLIYFSYDVKMKEKGDIPEGYSVSREKKERFSLILESASTNQTSMYLCASSLPTGISQYFGPGTRLTVL.

This clone was detected once. This rearrangement joins TRBV4-1 to TRBJ2-7; D is unresolved. V was pared by 0 bases and J by 3 bases, with 9 bases between. This CDR3 region has 14 residues. Germline lookup yields CDR1 MGHRA and CDR2 YSYEKL. The CDR3 bases are TGCGCCAGCAGCCAAGATCTTTCCTTCTACGAGCAGTACTTC. It yields the protein CASSQDLSFYEQYF.

The DNA for the CDR3 is TGTGCCAGCAGTTTATCCCCCGCACCGGGACTAGCGGGAGGGCGGAGGGATACGCAGTATTTT. Translating gives CASSLSPAPGLAGGRRDTQYF. The chain is built from TRBV27 and TRBJ2-3, with 16 bases identical to TRBD2. The CDR3 totals 21 residues. The V gene end was trimmed by 0 bases and the J gene end by 6 bases; junction bases not matched to a gene: 15. Looked up from germline, CDR1 is MNHEY and CDR2 is SMNVEV (reference sequence).

V usage is TRBV5-5 and J usage is TRBJ2-7, with 7 bases matching TRBD1. Germline-derived CDR1 and CDR2 are SGHKS and YYEKEE (reference sequence). Losses at the gene ends were 4 bases for V and 4 bases for J; bases not matched to a gene: 5. This CDR3 is built from 13 residues. As DNA, the CDR3 is TGTGCCAGCAGCGCGACAGGGTGGTACGAGCAGTACTTC. Its protein product is CASSATGWYEQYF.